Each of the 5 T cell receptor beta chains below was sequenced from the same sample in a study of blood T cell repertoires in COVID-19. Assay used: immunoSEQ multiplex PCR; TCRdb lists only in-frame clones, some missing. The repertoire holds some 170,000 clones, with around 85% as singletons. The source material was PBMCs or T cells enriched from blood (not recorded which). These receptor sequences come from a man between 40 and 49 years old who had recovered from COVID-19.

This clone turned up a few times. V and J are TRBV10-3 and TRBJ1-5, with unresolved D. The germline gives CDR1 ENHRY, CDR2 SYGVKD. V lost 8 bases, J lost 3 bases, and 8 bases lay in between. This CDR3 spans 12 amino acids. The CDR3 protein is CAIGRNNQPQHF. The CDR3 nucleotides are TGTGCCATCGGCAGAAACAATCAGCCCCAGCATTTT.

This chain uses TRBV9 with TRBJ1-1; the D is unclear. The CDR3 consists of 13 residues. Looked up from germline, CDR1 is SGDLS and CDR2 is YYNGEE. V lost 0 bases to trimming and J lost 4 bases, with 7 bases between them. The CDR3 nucleotides read TGTGCCAGCAGCGTAGTTACAGCCACTGAAGCTTTCTTT. Translated: CASSVVTATEAFF.

This chain links TRBV5-6 with TRBJ1-1, with unresolved D. V was cut by 1 base and J by 11 bases, with 12 bases left in between. There are 12 residues in the CDR3. Germline V CDR1 and CDR2: SGHDT, YYEEEE. CDR3 sequence reads: CASSLPPSAAFF. The CDR3 DNA reads TGTGCCAGCAGCTTGCCCCCCTCAGCGGCTTTCTTT.

The chain links TRBV19 to TRBJ2-7; 11 nucleotides agree with TRBD2. J was trimmed by 9 bases and V by 3 bases; bases with no gene match: 10. The CDR3 covers 15 residues. Germline lookup yields CDR1 LNHDA and CDR2 SQIVND (reference sequence). Here the CDR3 reads CASSITGLADSGQYF. The DNA of the CDR3 is TGTGCCAGTAGTATCACGGGACTAGCGGATTCAGGGCAGTACTTC.

V usage is TRBV27 and J usage is TRBJ2-7; TRBD1 is a possible D gene (6 bases). The germline CDR1 and CDR2 sequences are MNHEY and SMNVEV (reference sequence). V gave up 8 bases and J gave up 5 bases, with 13 bases separating them. The CDR3 contains 12 residues. Here the CDR3 reads CASGTTGDEQYF. The CDR3, as DNA: TGTGCCAGCGGGACAACCGGGGACGAGCAGTACTTC.